Described below is a single TCR beta chain sequence and its context. The data were obtained in a study of blood T cell repertoires in COVID-19. The wider study: The United States, Italy and Spain were the sources of the acute and convalescent COVID-19 samples. T cells, B-cell-depleted T cells, or PBMCs supplied cDNA or gDNA.

The germline V gene has CDR1 SGHRS and CDR2 YFSETQ. The length of the CDR3 is 14 residues. The V end was cut by 3 bases, the J end by 5 bases, with 15 bases between. As handled by the study authors: For nucleated cells, counts were estimated from reference gene primer amplification. Generated by immunoSEQ multiplex PCR, the TCRdb table keeps only in-frame clones and is missing some. Clone size and the V and J calls come from that table; the DNA yielded D and trimming. The repertoire holds some 150,000 clones, with about 82% as singletons. Sequencing was done on a sample of peripheral blood. This receptor was taken from a woman aged 60 to 75 with acute or convalescent COVID-19. This sequence joins TRBV5-1 and TRBJ2-7; tentatively, D is TRBD2 (5 bases). The DNA of the CDR3 is TGCGCCAGCAGCTCCTCCGGGAAAGTCAACGAGCAGTACTTC. Translation gives CASSSSGKVNEQYF.